Described below is a single T cell receptor (beta chain) sequence and its context. The antigen remains undetermined. These data come from a study of cytomegalovirus exposure and HLA in healthy donors. Study conclusions and caveats: The classifier reportedly diagnosed cytomegalovirus status with high specificity and sensitivity. Presence/absence results assume similar sequencing depth per donor, which may not hold. It was reported that TCR beta sequences correctly inferred the HLA-A and HLA-B alleles for most subjects.

The germline V gene encodes CDR1 MDHEN and CDR2 SYDVKM. This CDR3 is built from 14 residues. The V end lost 5 bases, the J end lost 3 bases, and 11 bases lay between the germline ends. The PCR ran on 60 Vbeta and 13 Jbeta primers. Libraries were prepared by immunoSEQ multiplex PCR; TCRdb keeps only in-frame clonotypes and omits some of them. The sample shows fewer than 150,000 clones, 65% to 90% of them seen only once. V gene TRBV28 combines with J gene TRBJ1-5, with D possibly being TRBD1 (5 bases). The sequence was obtained from a female donor in good health and CMV-seronegative. The sample comprised PBMCs. The CDR3 DNA follows: TGTGCCAGCAGTGATCGGACAAACAATCAGCCCCAGCATTTT. This codes for CASSDRTNNQPQHF.